This TCR beta chain is from a study of neoadjuvant anti-PD-1 for oral cavity cancer. Study-wide results and limits: Each response group had just a few patients in TCR analyses.

Germline V CDR1 and CDR2: SGHNT, YYREEE (reference sequence). V was pared by 4 bases and J by 7 bases, with 17 bases between. CDR3 length: 14 amino acids. TCRdb's copy holds only in-frame clones and misses some; the assay was immunoSEQ multiplex PCR. The data contain over 80,000 clones, more than 80% of them singletons. For this clone: What it binds is not known.

Sequenced here: PBMCs, sampled before nivolumab (anti-PD-1) treatment. The receptor was derived from a person aged 40 to 85 with oral cavity squamous cell carcinoma. V and J are TRBV5-4 and TRBJ1-2; D is possibly TRBD1 (6 bases). DNA for the CDR3: TGTGCCAGCAGCCCGAAAGGGGGGGCCTCTGGCTACACCTTC. Translated, it gives CASSPKGGASGYTF.